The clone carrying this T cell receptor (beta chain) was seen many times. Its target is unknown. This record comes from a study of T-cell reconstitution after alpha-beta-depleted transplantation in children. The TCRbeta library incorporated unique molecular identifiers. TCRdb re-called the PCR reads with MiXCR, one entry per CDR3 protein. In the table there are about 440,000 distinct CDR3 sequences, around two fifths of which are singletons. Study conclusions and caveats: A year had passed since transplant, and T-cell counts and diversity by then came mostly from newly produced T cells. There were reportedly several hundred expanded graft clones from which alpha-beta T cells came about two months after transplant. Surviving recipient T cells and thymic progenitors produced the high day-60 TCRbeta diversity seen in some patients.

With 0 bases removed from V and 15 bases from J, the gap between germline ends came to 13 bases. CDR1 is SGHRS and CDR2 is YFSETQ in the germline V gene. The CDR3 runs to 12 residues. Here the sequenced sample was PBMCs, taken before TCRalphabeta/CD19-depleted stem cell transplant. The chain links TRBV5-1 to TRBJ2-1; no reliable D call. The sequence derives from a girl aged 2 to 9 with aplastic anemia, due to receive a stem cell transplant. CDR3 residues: CASSLDLEGPFF. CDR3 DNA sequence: TGCGCCAGCAGCTTGGATTTAGAAGGTCCGTTCTTC. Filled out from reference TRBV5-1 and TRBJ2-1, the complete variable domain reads KAGVTQTPRYLIKTRGQQVTLSCSPISGHRSVSWYQQTPGQGLQFLFEYFSETQRNKGNFPGRFSGRQFSNSRSEMNVSTLELGDSALYLCASSLDLEGPFFGPGTRLTVL.